What follows is one T cell receptor beta chain and its context. Its antigen is undetermined. A TCRbeta library incorporating unique molecular identifiers was prepared. Each CDR3 protein gets one entry after TCRdb re-called the PCR reads with MiXCR. The sample lists about 300,000 distinct CDR3 sequences; around a tenth were seen once. This CDR3 is 11 amino acids long. Germline V gene sequence: CDR1 SGHTA, CDR2 FQGTGA. V was trimmed by 5 bases and J by 8 bases, leaving 7 bases between them. The sample originates from a study of T-cell reconstitution after alpha-beta-depleted transplantation in children. Study-level points and caveats: Among T cells one year after transplant, newly produced cells accounted for most counts and diversity. Expanded graft clones, several hundred of them, were reportedly the source of alpha-beta T cells about two months after transplant.

The chain carries TRBV7-3 and TRBJ2-1; no firm D call. Sequenced material: PBMCs, taken before TCRalphabeta/CD19-depleted stem cell transplant. The source is a boy younger than two with acute myeloid leukemia, due to receive a stem cell transplant. CDR3 loop: CASSPHDEQFF. CDR3 sequence (DNA): TGTGCCAGCAGCCCGCACGATGAGCAGTTCTTC.